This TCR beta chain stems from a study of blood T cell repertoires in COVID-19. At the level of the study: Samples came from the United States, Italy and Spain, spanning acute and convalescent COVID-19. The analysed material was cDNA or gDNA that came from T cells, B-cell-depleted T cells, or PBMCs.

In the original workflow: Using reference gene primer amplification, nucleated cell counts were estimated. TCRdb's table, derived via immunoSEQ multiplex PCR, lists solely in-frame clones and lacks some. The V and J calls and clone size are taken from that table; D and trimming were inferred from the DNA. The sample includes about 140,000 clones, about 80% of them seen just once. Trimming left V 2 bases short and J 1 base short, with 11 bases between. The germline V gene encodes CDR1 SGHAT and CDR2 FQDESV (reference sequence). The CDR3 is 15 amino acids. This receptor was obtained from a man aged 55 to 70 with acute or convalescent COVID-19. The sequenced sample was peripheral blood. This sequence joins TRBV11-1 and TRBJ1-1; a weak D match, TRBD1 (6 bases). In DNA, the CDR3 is TGTGCCAGCAGCTTAAAGCGGGGGGCGAACACTGAAGCTTTCTTT. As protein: CASSLKRGANTEAFF.